Shown below are 21 T cell receptor beta chains from a single sample sequenced in a study of cytomegalovirus exposure and HLA in healthy donors. PCR primers comprised 60 Vbeta and 13 Jbeta primers. The repertoire was sequenced with immunoSEQ multiplex PCR; TCRdb's copy has only in-frame clones and lacks some. The sample yields roughly 90,000 clones, around 82% seen once. The sample was PBMCs. The source is a man aged 30 to 45 in good health and CMV-seropositive.

The chain combines TRBV5-1 with TRBJ2-7; 7 bases are shared with TRBD1. The germline CDR1 and CDR2 sequences are SGHRS and YFSETQ. Trimming removed 4 bases from V and 0 bases from J; junction bases left unmatched: 7. The CDR3 consists of 15 residues. The CDR3 loop is CASSPMTGSSYEQYF. The CDR3 nucleotides read TGCGCCAGCAGCCCGATGACAGGGAGCTCCTACGAGCAGTACTTC.

CDR3 sequence reads: CSARQGTYEQYF. The CDR3, as DNA: TGCAGCGCACGACAGGGCACCTACGAGCAGTACTTC. The gene calls are TRBV29-1 and TRBJ2-7; 7 bases fit TRBD1. V lost 7 bases and J lost 2; bases outside the gene matches: 5. The CDR3 extends over 12 amino acids. The germline CDR1 and CDR2 sequences are SQVTM and ANQGSEA.

The chain uses TRBV10-3 and TRBJ1-4, with TRBD1 as a possible D gene (5 bases). Per the germline V gene, CDR1 is ENHRY and CDR2 is SYGVKD. CDR3 size: 13 residues. Trimming cost V 6 bases and J 5 bases, with 10 bases left between them. CDR3 amino acids: CAISNRLNEKLFF. The CDR3 DNA follows: TGTGCCATCAGCAACAGGCTAAATGAAAAACTGTTTTTT.

The chain has TRBV19 and TRBJ2-5, with a tentative D call TRBD2 (6 bases). Trimming took off 4 bases at V and 5 bases at J, with 11 bases between the two ends. Germline assignment: CDR1 LNHDA and CDR2 SQIVND (reference sequence). The CDR3 consists of 13 residues. Here the CDR3 DNA reads TGTGCCAGTAGTACCCCTAGCGCTGAGACCCAGTACTTC. This sequence encodes CASSTPSAETQYF. Combining the CDR3 with reference TRBV19 and TRBJ2-5 gives the whole variable domain DGGITQSPKYLFRKEGQNVTLSCEQNLNHDAMYWYRQDPGQGLRLIYYSQIVNDFQKGDIAEGYSVSREKKESFPLTVTSAQKNPTAFYLCASSTPSAETQYFGPGTRLLVL.

The gene calls are TRBV28 and TRBJ2-7; the match to TRBD2 covers 7 bases. The CDR3 runs 14 residues. J lost 7 bases, V lost 6 bases, and 12 bases had no gene match. Germline V gene sequence: CDR1 MDHEN, CDR2 SYDVKM. CDR3 loop: CASSQTSPLREQYF. Here the CDR3 DNA reads TGTGCCAGCAGCCAGACTAGCCCCCTGAGGGAGCAGTACTTC.

This sequence joins TRBV7-2 and TRBJ2-7; 7 bases map to TRBD1. The CDR3 is made up of 16 amino acids. The V segment lost 7 bases and the J segment 2 bases; nucleotides outside the gene matches: 14. Germline V gene data show CDR1 as SGHTA and CDR2 as FQGNSA. CDR3 residues: CASMDRTGLTAYEQYF. The CDR3 nucleotides are TGTGCCAGCATGGACAGGACAGGCCTTACGGCCTACGAGCAGTACTTC.

This clone has just one count. The rearrangement uses TRBV5-5 and TRBJ2-2; a weak D match, TRBD1 (6 bases). Germline CDR1 SGHKS, CDR2 YYEKEE (reference sequence). Trimming removed 5 bases at V and 1 base at J, with 9 bases between. The CDR3 length is 14 residues. CDR3 nucleotides: TGTGCCAGCAGATTGACAGGGAACACCGGGGAGCTGTTTTTT. It yields the protein CASRLTGNTGELFF.

The rearrangement links TRBV29-1 to TRBJ2-7; no reliable D call. The CDR3 sequence is 12 residues long. Trimming pared 2 bases from V and 5 bases from J, leaving 10 bases between. In germline, CDR1 is SQVTM, CDR2 ANQGSEA. The CDR3 DNA follows: TGCAGCGTTGAAATTCAGGTGGACGAGCAGTACTTC. Protein product: CSVEIQVDEQYF.

This rearrangement joins TRBV11-2 to TRBJ2-7, with 7 bases matching TRBD2. CDR1 and CDR2 (germline): SGHAT, FQNNGV. The CDR3 totals 15 residues. V gave up 2 bases and J gave up 7 bases; unmatched junction bases: 11. Here the CDR3 DNA reads TGTGCCAGCAGCTTATCCGGGACTACAACGGGGGAGCAGTACTTC. Amino acid sequence: CASSLSGTTTGEQYF.

There are a few counts of this clone. V usage is TRBV28 and J usage is TRBJ2-1; a possible D gene is TRBD2 (6 bases). Germline-derived CDR1 and CDR2 are MDHEN and SYDVKM. The CDR3 contains 14 residues. Trimming took 10 bases from V and 3 from J, leaving 16 bases between them. CDR3 sequence reads: CATTIADLYNEQFF. The CDR3 coding sequence is TGTGCCACCACAATAGCGGACCTCTACAATGAGCAGTTCTTC.

V and J are TRBV14 and TRBJ2-7; possibly TRBD2 for D (6 bases). Germline CDR1 is SGHDN and CDR2 is FVKESK. This CDR3 is 15 amino acids long. V was clipped by 1 base and J by 0 bases, with 10 bases between them. The CDR3: CASSQVGGYSYEQYF. CDR3 sequence (DNA): TGTGCCAGCAGCCAAGTAGGAGGGTACTCCTACGAGCAGTACTTC.

V and J are TRBV12-5 and TRBJ2-7; D perhaps matches TRBD2 (5 bases). There are 18 residues in the CDR3. The V and J ends lost 0 bases and 0 bases respectively, with 18 bases between them. CDR1 is LGHNT and CDR2 is FRNRAP in the germline V gene. In nucleotides, the CDR3 is TGTGCTAGTGGTTTGGTAGTGGGAACCATAGAGGGCTCCTACGAGCAGTACTTC. Protein sequence: CASGLVVGTIEGSYEQYF. The whole variable domain, filled in from reference TRBV12-5 and TRBJ2-7, reads DARVTQTPRHKVTEMGQEVTMRCQPILGHNTVFWYRQTMMQGLELLAYFRNRAPLDDSGMPKDRFSAEMPDATLATLKIQPSEPRDSAVYFCASGLVVGTIEGSYEQYFGPGTRLTVT.

The chain employs TRBV28 and TRBJ2-5, with 11 bases identical to TRBD2. V trimming: 2 bases; J trimming: 5 bases; junction bases outside the gene matches: 4. This CDR3 contains 15 residues. CDR1 and CDR2 (germline): MDHEN, SYDVKM. In DNA form, the CDR3 reads TGTGCCAGCAGTTTACTAGCGGGAGGACAGGAGACCCAGTACTTC. The encoded protein is CASSLLAGGQETQYF.

The chain links TRBV27 to TRBJ2-6; the match to TRBD1 covers 8 bases. This CDR3 has 19 amino acids. After removal of 3 bases from V and 0 bases from J, the junction contained 10 bases not matched to a gene. The germline V gene encodes CDR1 MNHEY and CDR2 SMNVEV (reference sequence). CDR3 sequence reads: CASSLVRGQGPSGANVLTF. The CDR3 bases are TGTGCCAGCAGTTTGGTACGCGGACAGGGACCCTCTGGGGCCAACGTCCTGACTTTC.

J is TRBJ2-7 and V is TRBV7-2, with TRBD2 matching over 11 bases. This CDR3 is built from 16 residues. CDR1 is SGHTA, CDR2 FQGNSA, per germline. J lost 6 bases, V lost 2 bases, and 9 bases had no gene match. Here the CDR3 DNA reads TGTGCCAGCAGCTTAAGGCTAGCGGGAGGTCCCGGCGAGCAGTACTTC. Translation gives CASSLRLAGGPGEQYF.

The chain uses TRBV19 and TRBJ1-2, with 9 bases fitting TRBD1. J was trimmed by 2 bases and V by 5 bases; bases with no gene match: 6. The length of the CDR3 is 15 residues. Germline loops: CDR1 LNHDA, CDR2 SQIVND (reference sequence). The chain's CDR3 is CASSPTGQGNYGYTF. CDR3 DNA sequence: TGTGCCAGTAGTCCGACGGGACAGGGAAACTATGGCTACACCTTC.

In this sample, this clone turned up once. The chain couples TRBV28 to TRBJ1-5, with 7 bases aligning to TRBD1. Germline V gene lookup returns CDR1 MDHEN and CDR2 SYDVKM. CDR3 length: 15 amino acids. J was trimmed by 9 bases and V by 4 bases; bases with no gene match: 12. The DNA for the CDR3 is TGTGCCAGCAGTTACAGGGGAACCCTCCCCGTGCCCCAGCATTTT. Amino acids: CASSYRGTLPVPQHF.

The chain combines TRBV7-2 with TRBJ2-2; 8 positions match TRBD1. Germline trimming cut 4 bases from V and 6 bases from J; bases unmatched to any gene: 7. The germline V gene encodes CDR1 SGHTA and CDR2 FQGNSA. This CDR3 is 15 amino acids long. CDR3 sequence reads: CASSSTGALAGELFF. CDR3 sequence (DNA): TGTGCCAGCAGCTCGACAGGGGCCCTCGCCGGGGAGCTGTTTTTT.

The J gene is TRBJ2-3, the V gene TRBV9, with D perhaps TRBD1 (6 bases). The germline V and J ends were trimmed by 0 bases and 1 base, with 12 bases remaining between them. The germline V gene has CDR1 SGDLS and CDR2 YYNGEE. This CDR3 contains 16 residues. The CDR3 DNA sequence: TGTGCCAGCAGCGTAGCAGGGGCGCCCGGCACAGATACGCAGTATTTT. This gives the protein CASSVAGAPGTDTQYF.

As to this clone: The sample has other DNA sequences that encode this CDR3 too. The chain is built from TRBV28 and TRBJ2-2; TRBD2 aligns across 12 bases. Germline V CDR1 and CDR2: MDHEN, SYDVKM. The CDR3 runs to 17 residues. Trimming took 6 bases from V and 0 from J; bases not matched to a gene: 5. CDR3 bases: TGTGCCAGCAGCCTCGGACTAGCGGGAACGAACACCGGGGAGCTGTTTTTT. This gives the protein CASSLGLAGTNTGELFF.

CDR3 coding DNA: TGTGCCAGCAGTGACACTGGGCTAGCGGGAGCTACAGGGGAGCTGTTTTTT. This encodes CASSDTGLAGATGELFF. The V gene is TRBV6-4, the J gene TRBJ2-2; 10 nucleotides match TRBD2. J lost 8 bases, V lost 2 bases, and 11 bases had no gene match. This CDR3 is built from 17 residues. Looked up from germline, CDR1 is MRHNA and CDR2 is SNTAGT.